This record concerns one T cell receptor beta chain sequence. Antigen: not known. The CDR3 ends on some other residue instead of the conserved phenylalanine or tryptophan, so this is likely a read error. These data belong to a study of graft-versus-host responses after intestinal transplantation. In the study overall: Anti-thymocyte globulin induction was given to all recipients, followed by tacrolimus and steroids for approximately three years. Study outcomes and limitations: Elevated graft-versus-host to host-versus-graft clonal ratios in allografts were recorded for patients with graft-donor T cell macrochimerism.

Germline V gives CDR1 SGHNT, CDR2 YYREEE (reference sequence). This CDR3 is 16 amino acids long. Libraries were prepared by immunoSEQ multiplex PCR; TCRdb keeps only in-frame clonotypes and omits some of them. The sample shows about 88,000 clones, 80% to 95% of them seen only once. The source material was unstimulated CD4+ T cells sorted from spleen or lymph node cells, sampled before transplant. This rearrangement joins TRBV5-4 to TRBJ2-2; the D gene is possibly TRBD2 (6 bases). The TCR originated in a human donor who was the organ donor for an intestinal transplant. The CDR3 sequence: CASSLYGGANAGELFS. CDR3 nucleotides: TGTGCCAGCAGCTTGTATGGAGGGGCGAACGCCGGGGAGCTGTTTTCT.